This T cell receptor (beta chain) was profiled in a study of cytomegalovirus exposure and HLA in healthy donors. Use of 60 Vbeta and 13 Jbeta primers characterized the PCR. The repertoire was sequenced with immunoSEQ multiplex PCR; TCRdb's copy has only in-frame clones and lacks some. The sample data list more than 90,000 clones. With regard to this clone: Its specificity is not known. Other DNA sequences in this sample translate to the same CDR3.

Per the germline V gene, CDR1 is SGHRS and CDR2 is YFSETQ. Trimming shortened V by 0 bases and J by 4 bases, and 10 bases separated the two germline ends. This CDR3 region has 14 residues. Overall study results and limits: Rare TCR sequences dominated, though some public TCRs recurred in many donors.

Sequencing input: PBMCs. This receptor was taken from a man aged 25 to 40 in good health and CMV-seronegative. V is TRBV5-1 and J is TRBJ1-2; D unclear. The CDR3 sequence: CASSLGAGSYGYTF. The DNA of the CDR3 is TGCGCCAGCAGCTTGGGGGCAGGCAGCTATGGCTACACCTTC.